This note documents a single T cell receptor (beta chain) sequence. The record originates from a study of blood T cell repertoires in COVID-19. Germline V gene lookup returns CDR1 MNHEY and CDR2 SMNVEV (reference sequence). CDR3 size: 14 residues. V dropped 0 bases and J dropped 3 bases, with 9 bases sitting between them. Sequencing was performed with immunoSEQ multiplex PCR; in TCRdb, only in-frame clones are kept and a portion is missing. The data show roughly 300,000 clones, roughly 87% seen once. This clonotype originated in a woman aged 25 to 39 who had recovered from COVID-19. Sequenced material: PBMCs or T cells enriched from blood (not recorded which). This rearrangement joins TRBV27 to TRBJ2-7; D possibly corresponds to TRBD2 (5 bases). The chain's CDR3 is CASSLSPSFYEQYF. The CDR3 nucleotides read TGTGCCAGCAGTTTATCGCCTAGCTTCTACGAGCAGTACTTC.